The clone carrying this T cell receptor (beta chain) was seen only a few times. Germline CDR1 and CDR2: MDHEN and SYDVKM. With 5 bases clipped from V and 5 bases from J, the junction kept 5 bases outside the gene matches. This CDR3 has 16 amino acids. The record originates from a study of cytomegalovirus exposure and HLA in healthy donors. 13 Jbeta primers and 60 Vbeta primers were used for the PCR. Sequencing was performed with immunoSEQ multiplex PCR; in TCRdb, only in-frame clones are kept and a portion is missing. The sample has around 150,000 clones; about 75% are singletons. The clonotype was recovered from a man aged 55 to 70 in good health and CMV-seronegative. The chain uses TRBV28 and TRBJ2-2; TRBD2 matches 13 bases. The sequenced sample consisted of PBMCs. This CDR3 reads CASSPWTSGSTGELFF. The DNA of the CDR3 is TGTGCCAGCAGTCCCTGGACTAGCGGGAGTACCGGGGAGCTGTTTTTT. Supplemented by reference TRBV28 and TRBJ2-2, the full variable domain reads DVKVTQSSRYLVKRTGEKVFLECVQDMDHENMFWYRQDPGLGLRLIYFSYDVKMKEKGDIPEGYSVSREKKERFSLILESASTNQTSMYLCASSPWTSGSTGELFFGEGSRLTVL.